Below, 23 T cell receptor beta chains from the same sample are listed, as sequenced in a study of beta chain features in type 1 diabetes. Investigators reverse transcribed all isolated RNA, so they sequenced expressed TCRB transcripts. The data were produced by immunoSEQ multiplex PCR, yet TCRdb's version contains in-frame clones alone and is incomplete. The sample lists under 250,000 clones, about 14% seen once, with about 0.026% in the top ten. The sample comprised naive CD4+ T cells from blood. These receptors were collected from a woman between 40 and 55 years old in good health.

At least ten counts were recorded for this clone. The rearrangement joins TRBV6-6 to TRBJ2-4; 8 bases are a match to TRBD2. V dropped 0 bases and J dropped 8; count of bases not matched to a gene: 3. The CDR3 sequence is 14 residues long. Germline values: CDR1 MNHNY, CDR2 SVGAGI (reference sequence). The CDR3 here is CASSYSTGGDIQYF. The DNA for the CDR3 is TGTGCCAGCAGTTACTCGACGGGGGGGGACATTCAGTACTTC.

In the case of this clone: The CDR3 does not close with the conserved phenylalanine or tryptophan, likely indicating a read error. V usage is TRBV19 and J usage is TRBJ2-7; possibly TRBD1 for D (5 bases). V shed 5 bases and J shed 3 bases, with 11 bases lying between them. The V gene's germline CDR1 is LNHDA and CDR2 SQIVND (reference sequence). This CDR3 is built from 13 residues. The CDR3 DNA sequence: TGTGCCAGTAGTCCCGACAGCCTCTACGAGCAGTACTCC. Translation: CASSPDSLYEQYS.

A few counts support this clone. The V and J genes are TRBV5-6 and TRBJ2-3; a weak D match, TRBD2 (5 bases). Trimming took off 4 bases at V and 2 bases at J, with 14 bases between the two ends. The CDR3 sequence is 15 residues long. CDR1 and CDR2 (germline): SGHDT, YYEEEE. CDR3 sequence: CASSLPGEFTDTQYF. The CDR3 DNA reads as TGTGCCAGCAGCCTCCCCGGGGAGTTCACAGATACGCAGTATTTT.

This clone was seen more than once but under ten times. The gene calls are TRBV2 and TRBJ1-2; D is perhaps TRBD1 (5 bases). The V end was cut by 7 bases, the J end by 2 bases, with 14 bases between. This CDR3 region has 14 residues. Germline V gene lookup returns CDR1 SNHLY and CDR2 FYNNEI. The CDR3 sequence is CASNPRQGNYGYTF. The CDR3 DNA reads as TGTGCCAGCAATCCCCGGCAGGGAAACTATGGCTACACCTTC.

This chain connects TRBV5-1 to TRBJ2-1; D perhaps matches TRBD2 (5 bases). The germline V gene encodes CDR1 SGHRS and CDR2 YFSETQ. V was cut by 2 bases and J by 5 bases, with 20 bases left in between. The CDR3 is 17 residues long. CDR3 protein: CASSLGVPGVTDNEQFF. The CDR3 DNA reads as TGCGCCAGCAGCTTAGGAGTCCCCGGGGTGACTGACAATGAGCAGTTCTTC. Using reference TRBV5-1 and TRBJ2-1 for the parts outside the CDR3, the full variable domain is KAGVTQTPRYLIKTRGQQVTLSCSPISGHRSVSWYQQTPGQGLQFLFEYFSETQRNKGNFPGRFSGRQFSNSRSEMNVSTLELGDSALYLCASSLGVPGVTDNEQFFGPGTRLTVL.

This clone was counted between two and nine times. J is TRBJ1-5 and V is TRBV4-1; possible D gene TRBD1, 5 bases. From germline, CDR1 is MGHRA and CDR2 YSYEKL. Trimming shortened V by 3 bases and J by 0 bases, and 12 bases separated the two germline ends. The CDR3 totals 16 residues. The CDR3 loop reads CASSHVGVDSNQPQHF. CDR3 in DNA: TGCGCCAGCAGCCATGTAGGGGTTGATAGCAATCAGCCCCAGCATTTT.

The V and J genes are TRBV5-1 and TRBJ2-7; D unresolved. Per the germline V gene, CDR1 is SGHRS and CDR2 is YFSETQ. Trimming left V 4 bases short and J 4 bases short, with 12 bases between. This CDR3 has 13 residues. CDR3 nucleotides: TGCGCCAGCAGCCCTGAAAGTAGTTACGAGCAGTACTTC. Translated, it gives CASSPESSYEQYF.

This clone occurred a few times. This CDR3 is CASSPLEDQPQHF. As DNA, the CDR3 is TGTGCCAGCTCACCATTGGAGGATCAGCCCCAGCATTTT. The gene calls are TRBV18 and TRBJ1-5; D is uncertain. CDR3 size: 13 residues. Germline values: CDR1 KGHSH, CDR2 LQKENI. The V and J ends lost 2 bases and 5 bases respectively, with 7 bases between them.

The V gene is TRBV10-3, the J gene TRBJ1-3; D not certain. This CDR3 comprises 12 residues. V shed 4 bases and J shed 9 bases, with 10 bases lying between them. CDR1 and CDR2 (germline): ENHRY, SYGVKD. CDR3: CAISGTGFTIYF. DNA of the CDR3: TGTGCCATCAGTGGAACGGGGTTCACCATATATTTT.

The V call is TRBV5-1, the J call TRBJ1-2, with a weak D call TRBD1 (5 bases). Trimming shortened V by 4 bases and J by 1 base, and 14 bases separated the two germline ends. This CDR3 has 15 amino acids. In germline, CDR1 is SGHRS, CDR2 YFSETQ. CDR3 DNA: TGCGCCAGCAGCCCGACAGCCGTATATAACTATGGCTACACCTTC. It specifies CASSPTAVYNYGYTF.

The chain uses TRBV5-4 and TRBJ2-3; possibly TRBD2 for D (6 bases). This CDR3 contains 14 residues. V was trimmed by 0 bases and J by 3 bases, leaving 8 bases between them. Germline-derived CDR1 and CDR2 are SGHNT and YYREEE (reference sequence). The DNA of the CDR3 is TGTGCCAGCAGCTTGGGACTAGGGACAGATACGCAGTATTTT. It yields the protein CASSLGLGTDTQYF.

The gene calls are TRBV5-4 and TRBJ2-5; TRBD1 matches 10 bases. Germline V lookup: CDR1 SGHNT, CDR2 YYREEE (reference sequence). The CDR3 spans 15 residues. V lost 4 bases, J lost 4 bases, and 7 bases stayed unmatched. The CDR3 nucleotides read TGTGCCAGCAGCACCAGACAGGGGGCGGGAGAGACCCAGTACTTC. Translated, it gives CASSTRQGAGETQYF.

This chain joins TRBV7-9 and TRBJ2-7, with D possibly being TRBD1 (5 bases). CDR3 length equals 13 residues. V lost 2 bases and J lost 5, with 10 bases in between. Germline V lookup: CDR1 SEHNR, CDR2 FQNEAQ (reference sequence). In nucleotides, the CDR3 is TGTGCCAGCAGCTTATTTAGGGGAAACGAGCAGTACTTC. This gives the protein CASSLFRGNEQYF.

The chain has TRBV6-5 and TRBJ1-5, with 8 bases identical to TRBD1. Germline trimming cut 8 bases from V and 4 bases from J; bases unmatched to any gene: 4. Germline values: CDR1 MNHEY, CDR2 SVGAGI. The CDR3 is 13 residues long. CDR3 DNA sequence: TGTGCCAGCTCGACAGGGGTAAATCAGCCCCAGCATTTT. Its translation is CASSTGVNQPQHF.

The chain couples TRBV30 to TRBJ1-5; 7 bases map to TRBD1. The V gene end was trimmed by 2 bases and the J gene end by 9 bases; junction bases not matched to a gene: 13. The CDR3 has 15 residues. CDR1 and CDR2 (germline): GTSNPN, SVGIG (reference sequence). CDR3 nucleotides: TGTGCCTGGAGTTTCCGACAGGGTCTTGAGGGGCCCCAGCATTTT. This codes for CAWSFRQGLEGPQHF.

This clone was detected only a few times. V gene TRBV27 combines with J gene TRBJ1-6; TRBD1 might be the D (5 bases). Germline lookup yields CDR1 MNHEY and CDR2 SMNVEV (reference sequence). The CDR3 is 14 amino acids. V was clipped by 5 bases and J by 8 bases, with 13 bases between them. CDR3 bases: TGTGCCAGCAGTCGGGGGGTCAGGGATTCACCCCTCCACTTT. Residues: CASSRGVRDSPLHF.

In its sample, this clone was seen a few times. The chain combines TRBV5-1 with TRBJ1-1; D gene uncertain. The germline V and J ends were trimmed by 0 bases and 6 bases, with 6 bases remaining between them. The CDR3 contains 12 residues. Germline values: CDR1 SGHRS, CDR2 YFSETQ. The CDR3 DNA is TGCGCCAGCAGCTTGGGAGGGCCTGAAGCTTTCTTT. Amino acids: CASSLGGPEAFF.

J is TRBJ2-1 and V is TRBV6-5; D is ambiguous. The germline V gene encodes CDR1 MNHEY and CDR2 SVGAGI. This CDR3 region has 14 residues. V gave up 5 bases and J gave up 2 bases, with 10 bases separating them. DNA of the CDR3: TGTGCCAGCAGTAACGGTGACACCTACAATGAGCAGTTCTTC. Its protein product is CASSNGDTYNEQFF.

This clone was seen more than once but under ten times. The chain has TRBV21-1 and TRBJ2-5; the table's D call of TRBD1 was not tested on the DNA. TRBV21-1 is a pseudogene segment. The CDR3 has 15 amino acids. CDR3: CASSTRRIRQETQYF. CDR3 nucleotides: TGTGCCAGCAGCACCCGAAGGATCAGGCAAGAGACCCAGTACTTC.

This clone has a handful of counts. The CDR3 DNA follows: TGTGCCAGCTCACCGATGACAGGGAACCAAGAGACCCAGTACTTC. Translating it yields CASSPMTGNQETQYF. The chain joins TRBV18 to TRBJ2-5; 7 bases agree with TRBD1. Unmatched junction bases numbered 4, after V lost 3 bases and J lost 0 bases. The CDR3 covers 15 residues. From germline, CDR1 is KGHSH and CDR2 LQKENI.

This rearrangement joins TRBV19 to TRBJ1-2; D unclear. The length of the CDR3 is 14 residues. With 4 bases removed from V and 4 bases from J, the gap between germline ends came to 13 bases. In germline, CDR1 is LNHDA, CDR2 SQIVND (reference sequence). This CDR3 reads CASSSRGSFYGYTF. The DNA of the CDR3 is TGTGCCAGTAGTAGCCGCGGCAGCTTCTATGGCTACACCTTC. Together with reference TRBV19 and TRBJ1-2, the CDR3 gives the full variable domain: DGGITQSPKYLFRKEGQNVTLSCEQNLNHDAMYWYRQDPGQGLRLIYYSQIVNDFQKGDIAEGYSVSREKKESFPLTVTSAQKNPTAFYLCASSSRGSFYGYTFGSGTRLTVV.

V is TRBV9 and J is TRBJ1-5; D is possibly TRBD1 (6 bases). Germline V CDR1 and CDR2: SGDLS, YYNGEE. V was trimmed by 2 bases and J by 7 bases, leaving 10 bases between them. This CDR3 has 13 amino acids. This chain's CDR3 is CASSVRGGQPQHF. Here the CDR3 DNA reads TGTGCCAGCAGCGTCAGGGGTGGGCAGCCCCAGCATTTT.

CDR3 in DNA: TGTGCCAGCAGCACAGTGGTGGATACGCAGTATTTT. This translates into CASSTVVDTQYF. This rearrangement joins TRBV11-2 to TRBJ2-3; D gene unclear. Germline CDR1 is SGHAT and CDR2 is FQNNGV. The germline V and J ends were trimmed by 5 bases and 6 bases, with 9 bases remaining between them. The CDR3 has 12 amino acids.